These 3 T cell receptor beta chains share one sample of origin, sequenced in a study of blood T cell repertoires in COVID-19. Clones were sequenced by immunoSEQ multiplex PCR, and TCRdb holds only the in-frame ones, with some missing. The table lists 150,000 to 200,000 clones, 60% to 80% of them singletons. Sequences were obtained from peripheral blood. These receptors were obtained from a woman aged 70-85 years with acute or convalescent COVID-19.

The chain recombines TRBV5-3 with TRBJ2-6; maybe TRBD1 (6 bases). TRBV5-3 falls under the ORF class, with uncertain function. The CDR3 runs to 16 residues. V lost 4 bases and J lost 8, with 19 bases in between. CDR3 region: CARSGPVRGSTNVLTF. The CDR3 nucleotides read TGTGCCAGAAGCGGCCCAGTCAGGGGTAGTACCAACGTCCTGACTTTC.

This chain joins TRBV12-3 or TRBV12-4 and TRBJ2-5; D is ambiguous. The germline V and J ends were trimmed by 5 bases and 3 bases, with 7 bases remaining between them. The CDR3 runs to 12 residues. This chain's CDR3 is CASSPREETQYF. The CDR3 DNA sequence: TGTGCCAGCAGTCCCCGGGAAGAGACCCAGTACTTC.

The chain recombines TRBV7-6 with TRBJ2-1; 8 bases fit TRBD2. This CDR3 has 15 residues. Trimming took 7 bases from V and 0 from J; bases not matched to a gene: 5. In germline, CDR1 is SGHVS, CDR2 FNYEAQ. As DNA, the CDR3 is TGTGCCAGCACCTCAACTAGCGGCTCCTACAATGAGCAGTTCTTC. Translation: CASTSTSGSYNEQFF.